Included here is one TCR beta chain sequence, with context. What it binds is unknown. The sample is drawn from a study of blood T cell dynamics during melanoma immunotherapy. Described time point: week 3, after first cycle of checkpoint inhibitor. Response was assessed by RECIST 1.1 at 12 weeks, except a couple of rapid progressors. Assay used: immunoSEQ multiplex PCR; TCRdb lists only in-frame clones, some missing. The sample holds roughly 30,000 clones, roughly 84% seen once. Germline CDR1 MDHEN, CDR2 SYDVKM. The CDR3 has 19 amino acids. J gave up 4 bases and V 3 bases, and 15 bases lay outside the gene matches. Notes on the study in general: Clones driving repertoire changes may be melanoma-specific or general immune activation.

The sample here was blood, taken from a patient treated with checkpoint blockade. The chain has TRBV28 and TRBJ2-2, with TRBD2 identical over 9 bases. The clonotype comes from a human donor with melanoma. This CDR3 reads CASSFWRGGAAQSTGELFF. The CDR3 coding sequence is TGTGCCAGCAGTTTCTGGCGCGGGGGGGCCGCGCAGAGCACCGGGGAGCTGTTTTTT.